This TCR beta chain was captured by sequencing in a study of graft-versus-host responses after intestinal transplantation. On the study more broadly: Transplant recipients had multivisceral, liver-intestinal, or isolated intestinal grafts. The recipients all started with anti-thymocyte globulin induction and then took tacrolimus and steroids for about three years.

About this clone itself: Its antigen is not identified.

The study, taken as a whole, reports: Association was observed between peak circulating GvH clone levels and early post-transplant HvG declines. The presence of high graft-versus-host to host-versus-graft clonal ratios in allografts characterized patients with graft-donor T cell macrochimerism.

The repertoire was sequenced with immunoSEQ multiplex PCR; TCRdb's copy has only in-frame clones and lacks some. The sample holds tens of thousands of clones, roughly nine tenths seen once. This specimen was unstimulated CD8+ T cells sorted from spleen or lymph node cells, taken before intestinal transplant. The TCR originated in a human donor who received an intestinal transplant.

The CDR3 loop is CASSLRVDEQFF. CDR3 in DNA: TGTGCCAGCAGCTTACGGGTGGATGAGCAGTTCTTC. This chain links TRBV7-6 with TRBJ2-1; no firm D call. The V end was cut by 2 bases, the J end by 8 bases, with 7 bases between. Germline V gene data show CDR1 as SGHVS and CDR2 as FNYEAQ. The CDR3 length is 12 residues.